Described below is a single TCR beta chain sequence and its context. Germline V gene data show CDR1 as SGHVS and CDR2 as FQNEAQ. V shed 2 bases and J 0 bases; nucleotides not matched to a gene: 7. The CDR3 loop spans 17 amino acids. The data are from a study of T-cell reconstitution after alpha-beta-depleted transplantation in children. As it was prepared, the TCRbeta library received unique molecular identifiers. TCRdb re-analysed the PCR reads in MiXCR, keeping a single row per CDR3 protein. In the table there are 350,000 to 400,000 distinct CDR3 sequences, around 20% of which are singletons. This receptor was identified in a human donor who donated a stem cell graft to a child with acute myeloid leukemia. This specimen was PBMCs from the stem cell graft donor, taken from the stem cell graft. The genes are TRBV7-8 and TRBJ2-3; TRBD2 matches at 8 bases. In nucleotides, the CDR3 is TGTGCCAGCAGCTTATCAATACTAGCGGAAAGCACAGATACGCAGTATTTT. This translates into CASSLSILAESTDTQYF.